This T cell receptor (beta chain) was sequenced in a study of blood T cell repertoires in COVID-19. Study at large: Acute and convalescent COVID-19 specimens originated in the United States, Italy and Spain. Sources were T cells, B-cell-depleted T cells, or PBMCs; the material itself was cDNA or gDNA.

Repertoires were generated with immunoSEQ multiplex PCR, while TCRdb's copy carries only in-frame clones and drops some. Of about 210,000 clones in the sample, around nine tenths were seen once. The CDR3 runs to 13 residues. Trimming removed 8 bases from V and 2 bases from J; junction bases left unmatched: 0. Germline CDR1 is MNHEY and CDR2 is SVGAGI. Material for sequencing was peripheral blood. The receptor comes from a man between 60 and 75 years old with acute or convalescent COVID-19. V and J are TRBV6-5 and TRBJ2-6; the match to TRBD1 covers 7 bases. CDR3 coding DNA: TGTGCCAGCGACAGGGCTGGGGCCAACGTCCTGACTTTC. Protein: CASDRAGANVLTF.